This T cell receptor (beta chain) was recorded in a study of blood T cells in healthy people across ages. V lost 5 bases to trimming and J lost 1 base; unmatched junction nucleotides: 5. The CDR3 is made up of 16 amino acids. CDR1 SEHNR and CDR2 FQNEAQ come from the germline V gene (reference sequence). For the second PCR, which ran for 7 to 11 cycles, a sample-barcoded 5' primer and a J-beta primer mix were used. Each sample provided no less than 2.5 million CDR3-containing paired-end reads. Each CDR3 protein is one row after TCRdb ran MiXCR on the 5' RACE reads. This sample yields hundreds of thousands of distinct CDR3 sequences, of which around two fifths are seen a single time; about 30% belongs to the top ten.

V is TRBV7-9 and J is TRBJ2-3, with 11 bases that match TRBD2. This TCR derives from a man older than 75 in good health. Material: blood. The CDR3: CASSETSGGRTDTQYF. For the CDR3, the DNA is TGTGCCAGCAGCGAAACTAGCGGGGGCCGCACAGATACGCAGTATTTT.